The sequence of this T cell receptor beta chain was determined in a study of T cells in Graves' hyperthyroidism and ophthalmopathy. Findings and limits, study-wide: Most expanded thyroid clonotypes above 0.001 also appeared in blood.

This clonotype was detected ten times or more. Its antigen remains unidentified. Orbital computed tomography, thyroid ultrasound, serum thyroxine and TRAb, and clinical symptoms together informed the diagnoses. Amplification yielded TCR beta CDR3 regions, with RNA transcripts as the source. A set of HTBI primers served as the primers for a first-round RT-PCR of the TCR CDR3. In TCRdb, the multiplex PCR reads were re-called with MiXCR into one record per CDR3 protein. The repertoire has about 610,000 distinct CDR3 sequences, approximately 15% of them found once; the top ten carry roughly 3%. What was sequenced was blood. This TCR derives from a middle-aged woman with Graves' ophthalmopathy.

The CDR3 protein is CAISELQDTDTQYF. The CDR3, as DNA: TGTGCCATCAGTGAGTTACAGGACACAGATACGCAGTATTTT. This sequence joins TRBV10-3 and TRBJ2-3, with D perhaps TRBD1 (5 bases). The CDR3 is made up of 14 amino acids. The V gene's germline CDR1 is ENHRY and CDR2 SYGVKD. V was cut by 1 base and J by 2 bases, with 7 bases left in between.